The clone carrying this T cell receptor beta chain appeared many times. Its antigen remains unknown. TCR beta VDJ combinations and CDR3 sequences were profiled from genomic DNA. TCRdb re-derived calls from the reads in MiXCR, one entry per CDR3 protein. The sample lists hundreds of thousands of distinct CDR3 sequences, 60% to 80% occurring once. The record originates from a study of CD8+CD57+ T cells in acquired aplastic anemia. Overall study context: CD4+ reads averaged about 10.8 million in healthy donors. Study conclusions and caveats: Patients and controls had CD8+ Simpson's diversity values that were not significantly distinct. Shared by patients and controls, 25 to 35 CD8+ CDR3s were abundant in patients.

The germline V gene encodes CDR1 SGHTA and CDR2 FQGNSA. The V end was cut by 1 base, the J end by 0 bases, with 14 bases between. This CDR3 contains 17 residues. The sequence derives from a human donor in good health, serving as a control. V and J are TRBV7-2 and TRBJ2-3; weak D call: TRBD2 (7 bases). The specimen sequenced was sorted CD4+, CD8+, or CD8+CD57+ T cells (not recorded which) from PBMCs. CDR3 DNA sequence: TGTGCCAGCAGCTTAGACGGGGGGCACCCTAGCACAGATACGCAGTATTTT. The encoded protein is CASSLDGGHPSTDTQYF.